The rows below give T cell receptor beta chains drawn from one sample of a study of PD-L1 blockade in urothelial cancer. Clones were sequenced by immunoSEQ multiplex PCR, and TCRdb holds only the in-frame ones, with some missing. Found here are tens of thousands of clones, about 89% of them singletons; the top ten hold less than 9.5%. The starting material was PBMCs, obtained around atezolizumab (anti-PD-L1) treatment. The origin of the receptors is a man between 70 and 80 years old with urothelial cancer. The CDR3 runs from the conserved cysteine through the conserved F or W. The D gene is left open where the match is weak. A clone size is listed for some rows: how often the clone was seen (once, few, many), or a class if it is expanded.

TRBV6-5,NA,TRBJ2-1,NA,TGTGCCAGCAGTTACTCACCAGGGGTTGGTGAGCAGTTCTTC,CASSYSPGVGEQFF
TRBV7-3,NA,TRBJ2-1,TRBD2,TGTGCCAGCAGCTTAACGTGGGATAGCGGGGAGCAGTTCTTC,CASSLTWDSGEQFF
TRBV15,NA,TRBJ2-3,NA,TGTGCCACCAGCAGAGGGGAGCACGCAGATACGCAGTATTTT,CATSRGEHADTQYF
TRBV4-1,NA,TRBJ2-7,TRBD2,TGCGCCAGCAGCCAAGGGGCTAGCGGATTGTACGAGCAGTACTTC,CASSQGASGLYEQYF
TRBV6-1,NA,TRBJ1-5,NA,TGTGCCAGCAGTGAGGCAGGGTATAGCAATCAGCCCCAGCATTTT,CASSEAGYSNQPQHF
TRBV19,NA,TRBJ2-4,NA,TGTGCCAGTAGTCCCCAGACAGGATCAAACATTCAGTACTTC,CASSPQTGSNIQYF
TRBV19,NA,TRBJ1-5,NA,TGTGCCAGTAGTACCCCCCAAGTGAAGGAGGCCCAGCATTTT,CASSTPQVKEAQHF
TRBV7-9,NA,TRBJ1-1,NA,TGTGCCAGCAGCTTCGGGATCCCTGAAGCTTTCTTT,CASSFGIPEAFF
TRBV7-3,once,TRBJ2-5,TRBD2,TGTGCCAGCAGCTCCGGACTAGCGGGAGTAGAGACCCAGTACTTC,CASSSGLAGVETQYF
TRBV5-5,NA,TRBJ2-3,TRBD1,TGTGCCAGCAGCCCACTACAGGGGACGTTCACAGATACGCAGTATTTT,CASSPLQGTFTDTQYF
TRBV20-1,NA,TRBJ1-2,NA,TGCAGTGCTGTCAAAGGCTACACCTTC,CSAVKGYTF
TRBV13,NA,TRBJ1-1,TRBD1,TGTGCCAGCAGCGGGTACAGGGGGACTGAAGCTTTCTTT,CASSGYRGTEAFF
TRBV28,few,TRBJ2-2,TRBD2,TGTGCCAGCAGTTTATTAGCGGGAGGGCCCATCGGGGAGCTGTTTTTT,CASSLLAGGPIGELFF
TRBV7-3,NA,TRBJ2-1,NA,TGTGCCAGCAGCTTAGCGGGGACCAATGAGCAGTTCTTC,CASSLAGTNEQFF
TRBV6-1,NA,TRBJ2-5,NA,TGTGCCAGCAGTGAAACCTTCAGGGGTGAGACCCAGTACTTC,CASSETFRGETQYF
TRBV6-1,NA,TRBJ2-1,NA,TGTGCCAGCAGTGAAGCGATGGCAGCAGGACTTAAGCAGTTCTTC,CASSEAMAAGLKQFF
TRBV7-9,NA,TRBJ1-1,TRBD1,TGTGCCAGCAGACAAGACAGGGCGGGCACTGAAGCTTTCTTT,CASRQDRAGTEAFF
TRBV19,NA,TRBJ1-1,NA,TGTGCCAGTACCGTCCCCCCGCGTAATACTGAAGCTTTCTTT,CASTVPPRNTEAFF
TRBV19,few,TRBJ2-7,TRBD2,TGTGCCAGTAGTTTCCGACTAGCGGGAGCTTACGAGCAGTACTTC,CASSFRLAGAYEQYF
TRBV7-9,NA,TRBJ2-1,NA,TGTGCCAGCAGCTTCGCGGGTGGATCGAATGAGATTTATTATGAGCAGTTCTTC,CASSFAGGSNEIYYEQFF
TRBV29-1,NA,TRBJ1-2,NA,TGCAGCGGGCAAACAGGTGTCTATGGCTACACCTTC,CSGQTGVYGYTF
TRBV5-6,NA,TRBJ2-3,TRBD2,TGTGCCAGCAGCTTAGACGGGAGGGCCGGAGATACGCAGTATTTT,CASSLDGRAGDTQYF
TRBV5-1,NA,TRBJ2-1,TRBD2,TGCGCCAGCAGCTTGGGATTATCGGGAGGGTACAATGAGCAGTTCTTC,CASSLGLSGGYNEQFF
TRBV6-5,NA,TRBJ2-7,TRBD2,TGTGCCAGCACTCGACTAGCGGGGGACTACGAGCAGTACTTC,CASTRLAGDYEQYF
TRBV14,NA,TRBJ2-1,TRBD2,TGTGCCAGCAGCCAATGGGTAGCGGGAGTAAGGAGCGATGAGCAGTTCTTC,CASSQWVAGVRSDEQFF